A selection of T cell receptor beta chains follows, all from one sample in a study of T cell changes during pregnancy in multiple sclerosis. Data came from immunoSEQ multiplex PCR; TCRdb stores just in-frame clones and leaves some out. The data hold under 150,000 clones, with roughly 97% observed a single time. Sample: peripheral blood, taken after pregnancy. Every receptor here comes from a female donor with multiple sclerosis, enrolled in a pregnancy study. CDR3s include the opening cysteine and the closing phenylalanine or tryptophan. Each record gives: V gene, CDR3 length, CDR3 protein.

v_call: TRBV7-2; cdr3_length: 14; cdr3_aa: CASSLPSGRGEQYF
v_call: TRBV28; cdr3_length: 15; cdr3_aa: CASSVYISSGNTIYF
v_call: TRBV4-3; cdr3_length: 18; cdr3_aa: CASSQDSSGTSSTDTQYF
v_call: TRBV9; cdr3_length: 15; cdr3_aa: CASSVAGDSYNEQFF
v_call: TRBV19; cdr3_length: 14; cdr3_aa: CASSMTGNSYEQYF
v_call: TRBV15; cdr3_length: 14; cdr3_aa: CATSAGTGATEAFF
v_call: TRBV2; cdr3_length: 15; cdr3_aa: CASSDNYNWPYEQYF
v_call: TRBV5-1; cdr3_length: 15; cdr3_aa: CASSFRDSANTEAFF
v_call: TRBV28; cdr3_length: 14; cdr3_aa: CATSPRSFGRGLFF
v_call: TRBV5-1; cdr3_length: 15; cdr3_aa: CASSLAGYSNQPQHF
v_call: TRBV18; cdr3_length: 15; cdr3_aa: CASSPPSWGDTEAFF